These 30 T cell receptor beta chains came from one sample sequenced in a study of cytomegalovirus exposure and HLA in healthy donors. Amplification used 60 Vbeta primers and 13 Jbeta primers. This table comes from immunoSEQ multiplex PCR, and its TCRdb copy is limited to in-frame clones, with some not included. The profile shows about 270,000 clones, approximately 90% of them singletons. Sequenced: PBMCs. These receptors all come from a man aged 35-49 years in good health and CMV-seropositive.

CDR3 sequence (DNA): TGTGCCATCAGTGCTCCAGGGGTGAACACTGAAGCTTTCTTT. The encoded protein is CAISAPGVNTEAFF. The V and J genes are TRBV10-3 and TRBJ1-1; D possibly corresponds to TRBD1 (6 bases). CDR1 ENHRY and CDR2 SYGVKD come from the germline V gene. The CDR3 is 14 residues long. Trimming removed 4 bases at V and 0 bases at J, with 9 bases between.

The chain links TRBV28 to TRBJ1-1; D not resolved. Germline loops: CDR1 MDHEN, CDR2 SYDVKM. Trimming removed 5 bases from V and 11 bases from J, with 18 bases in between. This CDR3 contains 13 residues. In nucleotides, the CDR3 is TGTGCCAGCAGTCTTAGACTGCTTAATTGGGCTTTCTTT. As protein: CASSLRLLNWAFF.

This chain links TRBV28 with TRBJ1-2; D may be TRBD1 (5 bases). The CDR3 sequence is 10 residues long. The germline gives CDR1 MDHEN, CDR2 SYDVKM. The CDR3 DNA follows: TGTGCGACAGAAAACTATGGCTACACCTTC. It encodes CATENYGYTF.

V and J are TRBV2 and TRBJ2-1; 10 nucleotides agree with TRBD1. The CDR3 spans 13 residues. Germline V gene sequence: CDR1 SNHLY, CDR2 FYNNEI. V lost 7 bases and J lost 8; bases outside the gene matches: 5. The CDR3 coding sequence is TGTGCCAGCACTAGGGACAGGGGCCATGAGCAGTTCTTC. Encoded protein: CASTRDRGHEQFF. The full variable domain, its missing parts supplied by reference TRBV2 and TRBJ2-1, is EPEVTQTPSHQVTQMGQEVILRCVPISNHLYFYWYRQILGQKVEFLVSFYNNEISEKSEIFDDQFSVERPDGSNFTLKIRSTKLEDSAMYFCASTRDRGHEQFFGPGTRLTVL.

The CDR3 bases are TGTGCCAGCAGTTCCCCAGGGTACACTGAAGCTTTCTTT. Translated: CASSSPGYTEAFF. The chain recombines TRBV6-1 with TRBJ1-1; D is possibly TRBD1 (5 bases). There are 13 residues in the CDR3. The V end was cut by 5 bases, the J end by 3 bases, with 10 bases between. In germline, CDR1 is MNHNS, CDR2 SASEGT.

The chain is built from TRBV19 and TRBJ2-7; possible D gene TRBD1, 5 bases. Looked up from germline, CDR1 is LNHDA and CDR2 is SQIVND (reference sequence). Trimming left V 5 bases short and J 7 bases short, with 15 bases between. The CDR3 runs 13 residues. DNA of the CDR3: TGTGCCAGTAGTGCGACAGCCTTGGGGGAGCAGTACTTC. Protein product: CASSATALGEQYF.

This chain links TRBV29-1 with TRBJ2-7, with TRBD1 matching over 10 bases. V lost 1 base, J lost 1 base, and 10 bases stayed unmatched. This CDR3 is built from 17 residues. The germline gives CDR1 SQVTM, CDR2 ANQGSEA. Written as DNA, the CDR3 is TGCAGCGTTGAAGGGGACAGGGGCCCATCTGGATCCTACGAGCAGTACTTC. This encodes CSVEGDRGPSGSYEQYF.

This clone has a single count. The CDR3 bases are TGTGCCAGTAGAAGGAGCGGGAGGGCCGGAACCTACAATGAGCAGTTCTTC. It translates to CASRRSGRAGTYNEQFF. The chain employs TRBV19 and TRBJ2-1; 10 bases match TRBD2. The CDR3 has 17 amino acids. Germline V gene data show CDR1 as LNHDA and CDR2 as SQIVND (reference sequence). V dropped 6 bases and J dropped 2; count of bases not matched to a gene: 10.

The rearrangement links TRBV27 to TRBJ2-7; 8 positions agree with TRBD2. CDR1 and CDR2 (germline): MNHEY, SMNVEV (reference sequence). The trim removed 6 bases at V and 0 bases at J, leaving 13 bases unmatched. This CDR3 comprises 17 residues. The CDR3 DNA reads TGTGCCAGCAGGCGCCCTGGGGGCGGGAGGAGCTCCTACGAGCAGTACTTC. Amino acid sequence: CASRRPGGGRSSYEQYF.

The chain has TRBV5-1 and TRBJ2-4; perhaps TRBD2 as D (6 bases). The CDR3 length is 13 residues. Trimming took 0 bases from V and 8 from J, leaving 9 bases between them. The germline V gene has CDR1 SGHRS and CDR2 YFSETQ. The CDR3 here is CASSLGGEDIQYF. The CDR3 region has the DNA TGCGCCAGCAGCTTGGGCGGGGAGGACATTCAGTACTTC.

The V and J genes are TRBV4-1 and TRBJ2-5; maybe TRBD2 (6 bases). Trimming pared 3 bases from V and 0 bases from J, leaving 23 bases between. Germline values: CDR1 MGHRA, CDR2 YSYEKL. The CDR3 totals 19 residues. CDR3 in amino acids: CASSHQIPGWGEYQETQYF. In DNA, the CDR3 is TGCGCCAGCAGCCATCAGATTCCCGGGTGGGGGGAGTACCAAGAGACCCAGTACTTC.

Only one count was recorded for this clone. The chain's CDR3 is CATSEGGAYNEQFF. Written as DNA, the CDR3 is TGCGCCACCTCCGAAGGGGGGGCCTACAATGAGCAGTTCTTC. The chain combines TRBV5-1 with TRBJ2-1; TRBD2 is a possible D gene (7 bases). Germline CDR1 SGHRS, CDR2 YFSETQ. The ends were cut back, 9 bases at V and 2 bases at J, with 15 bases in the middle. This CDR3 is 14 amino acids long.

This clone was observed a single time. CDR3 protein: CASSQVRTSGNEQFF. Here the CDR3 DNA reads TGCGCCAGCAGCCAAGTCCGGACTAGCGGCAATGAGCAGTTCTTC. The gene calls are TRBV4-1 and TRBJ2-1; 10 bases line up with TRBD2. Per germline, CDR1 MGHRA and CDR2 YSYEKL. This CDR3 has 15 amino acids. The junction had 3 bases not matched to a gene; V was cut back by 1 base and J by 6 bases.

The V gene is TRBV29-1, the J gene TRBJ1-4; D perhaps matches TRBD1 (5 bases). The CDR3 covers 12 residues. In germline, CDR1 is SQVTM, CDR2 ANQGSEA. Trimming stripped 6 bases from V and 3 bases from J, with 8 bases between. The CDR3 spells CSVRAANEKLFF. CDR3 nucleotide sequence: TGCAGCGTCAGGGCGGCTAATGAAAAACTGTTTTTT. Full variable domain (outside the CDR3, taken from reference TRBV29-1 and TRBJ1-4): SAVISQKPSRDICQRGTSLTIQCQVDSQVTMMFWYRQQPGQSLTLIATANQGSEATYESGFVIDKFPISRPNLTFSTLTVSNMSPEDSSIYLCSVRAANEKLFFGSGTQLSVL.

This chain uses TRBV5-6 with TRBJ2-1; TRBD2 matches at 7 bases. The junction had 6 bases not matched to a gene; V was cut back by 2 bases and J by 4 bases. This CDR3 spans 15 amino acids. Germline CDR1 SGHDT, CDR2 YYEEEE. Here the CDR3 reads CASSFRTSSYNEQFF. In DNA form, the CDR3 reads TGTGCCAGCAGCTTTCGGACTAGTTCTTACAATGAGCAGTTCTTC.

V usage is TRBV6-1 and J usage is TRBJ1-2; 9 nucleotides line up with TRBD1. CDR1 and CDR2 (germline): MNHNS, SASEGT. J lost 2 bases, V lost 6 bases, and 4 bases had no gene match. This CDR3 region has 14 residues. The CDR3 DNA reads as TGTGCCAGCAGGAGCGGGACAGGGAACTATGGCTACACCTTC. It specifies CASRSGTGNYGYTF.

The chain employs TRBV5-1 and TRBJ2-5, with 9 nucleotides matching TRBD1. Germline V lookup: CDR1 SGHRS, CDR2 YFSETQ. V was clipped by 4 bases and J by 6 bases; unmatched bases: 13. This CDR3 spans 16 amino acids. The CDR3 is CASSLTAGQGGKTQYF. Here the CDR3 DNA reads TGCGCCAGCAGCCTTACCGCGGGACAGGGCGGGAAGACCCAGTACTTC.

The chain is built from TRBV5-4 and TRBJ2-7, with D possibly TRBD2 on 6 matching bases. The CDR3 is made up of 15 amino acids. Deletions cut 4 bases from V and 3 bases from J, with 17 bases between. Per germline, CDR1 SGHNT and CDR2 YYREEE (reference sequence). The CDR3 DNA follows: TGTGCCAGCAGCGCCTCGGGACTGCCCGACTACGAGCAGTACTTC. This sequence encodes CASSASGLPDYEQYF.

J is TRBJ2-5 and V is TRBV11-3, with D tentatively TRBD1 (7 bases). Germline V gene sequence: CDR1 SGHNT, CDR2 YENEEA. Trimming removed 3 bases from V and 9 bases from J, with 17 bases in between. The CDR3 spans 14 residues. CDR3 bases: TGTGCCAGCAGCTTGGGACAGCCCACGGGGGCCCAGTACTTC. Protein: CASSLGQPTGAQYF.

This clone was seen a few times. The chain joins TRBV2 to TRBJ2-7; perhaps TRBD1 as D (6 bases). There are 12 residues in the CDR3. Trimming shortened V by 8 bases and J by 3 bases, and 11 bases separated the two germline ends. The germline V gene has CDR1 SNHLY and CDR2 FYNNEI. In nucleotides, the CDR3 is TGTGCCAGCGGGGGACAACGCTACGAGCAGTACTTC. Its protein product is CASGGQRYEQYF. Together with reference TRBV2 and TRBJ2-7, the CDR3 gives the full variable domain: EPEVTQTPSHQVTQMGQEVILRCVPISNHLYFYWYRQILGQKVEFLVSFYNNEISEKSEIFDDQFSVERPDGSNFTLKIRSTKLEDSAMYFCASGGQRYEQYFGPGTRLTVT.

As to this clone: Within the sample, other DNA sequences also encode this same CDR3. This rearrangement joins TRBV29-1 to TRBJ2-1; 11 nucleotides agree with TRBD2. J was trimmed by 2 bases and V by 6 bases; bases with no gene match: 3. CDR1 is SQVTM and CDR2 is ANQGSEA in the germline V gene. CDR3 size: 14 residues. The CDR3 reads CSVVGLAAYNEQFF. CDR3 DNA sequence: TGCAGCGTGGTGGGACTAGCGGCCTACAATGAGCAGTTCTTC.

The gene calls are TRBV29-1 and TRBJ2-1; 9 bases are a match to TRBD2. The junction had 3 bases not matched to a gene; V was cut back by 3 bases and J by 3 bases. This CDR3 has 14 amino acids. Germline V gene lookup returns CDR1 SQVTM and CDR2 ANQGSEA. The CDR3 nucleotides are TGCAGCGTTGATCGACTAGCGGTCTACAATGAGCAGTTCTTC. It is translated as CSVDRLAVYNEQFF.

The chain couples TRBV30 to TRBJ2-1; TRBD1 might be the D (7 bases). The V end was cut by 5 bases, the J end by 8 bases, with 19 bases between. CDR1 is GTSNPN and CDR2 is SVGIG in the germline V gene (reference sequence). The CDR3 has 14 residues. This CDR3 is CAWDRVGPGDEQFF. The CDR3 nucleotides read TGTGCCTGGGACAGGGTGGGGCCGGGGGATGAGCAGTTCTTC.

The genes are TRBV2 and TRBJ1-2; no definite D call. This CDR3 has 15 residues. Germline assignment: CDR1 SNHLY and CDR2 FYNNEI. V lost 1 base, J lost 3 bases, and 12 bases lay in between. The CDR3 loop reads CASSEGEGRDYGYTF. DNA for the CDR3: TGTGCCAGCAGTGAAGGGGAAGGGAGGGACTATGGCTACACCTTC.

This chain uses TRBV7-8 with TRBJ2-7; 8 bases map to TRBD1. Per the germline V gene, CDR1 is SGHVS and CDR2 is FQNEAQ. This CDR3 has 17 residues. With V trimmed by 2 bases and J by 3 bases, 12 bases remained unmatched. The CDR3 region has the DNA TGTGCCAGCAGCTTACCGGACAGGGTCTCTCGAAGCTACGAGCAGTACTTC. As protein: CASSLPDRVSRSYEQYF.

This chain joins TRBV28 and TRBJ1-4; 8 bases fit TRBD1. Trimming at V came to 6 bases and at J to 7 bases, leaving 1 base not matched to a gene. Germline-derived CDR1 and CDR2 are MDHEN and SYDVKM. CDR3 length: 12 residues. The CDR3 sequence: CASRTGVEKLFF. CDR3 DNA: TGTGCCAGCAGGACAGGGGTTGAAAAACTGTTTTTT.

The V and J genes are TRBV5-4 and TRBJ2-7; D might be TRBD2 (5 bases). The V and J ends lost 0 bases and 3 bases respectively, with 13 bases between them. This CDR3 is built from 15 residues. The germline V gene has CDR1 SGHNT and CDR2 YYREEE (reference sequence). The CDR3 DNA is TGTGCCAGCAGCTTGGGGGCCGGAGAGGGCTACGAGCAGTACTTC. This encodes CASSLGAGEGYEQYF.

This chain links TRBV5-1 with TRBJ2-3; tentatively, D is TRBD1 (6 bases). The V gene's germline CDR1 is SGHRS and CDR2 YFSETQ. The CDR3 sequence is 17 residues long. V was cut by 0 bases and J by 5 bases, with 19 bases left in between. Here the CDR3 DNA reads TGCGCCAGCAGCTTGGCGGCTTGGGCAGGGGAGAAAGATACGCAGTATTTT. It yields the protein CASSLAAWAGEKDTQYF.

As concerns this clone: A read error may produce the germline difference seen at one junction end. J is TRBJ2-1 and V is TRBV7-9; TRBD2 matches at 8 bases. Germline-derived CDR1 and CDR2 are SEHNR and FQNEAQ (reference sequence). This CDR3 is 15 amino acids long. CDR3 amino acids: CSSSLVSAGGNEQFF. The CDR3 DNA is TGTTCCAGCAGCTTGGTCTCCGCGGGGGGAAATGAGCAGTTCTTC.

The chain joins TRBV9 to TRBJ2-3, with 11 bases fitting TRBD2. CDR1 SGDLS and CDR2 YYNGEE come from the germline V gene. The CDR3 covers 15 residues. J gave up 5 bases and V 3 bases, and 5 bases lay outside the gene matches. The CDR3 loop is CASSGLAGGGDTQYF. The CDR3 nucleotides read TGTGCCAGCAGCGGCCTAGCGGGAGGAGGAGATACGCAGTATTTT.